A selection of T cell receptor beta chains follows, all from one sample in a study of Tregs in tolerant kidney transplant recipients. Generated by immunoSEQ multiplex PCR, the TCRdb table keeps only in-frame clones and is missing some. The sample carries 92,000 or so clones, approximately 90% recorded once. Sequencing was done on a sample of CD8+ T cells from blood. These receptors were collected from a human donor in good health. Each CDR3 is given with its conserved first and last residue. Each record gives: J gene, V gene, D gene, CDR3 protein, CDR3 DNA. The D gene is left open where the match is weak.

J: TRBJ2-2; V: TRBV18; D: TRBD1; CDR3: CASSPVRDRGYTGELFF; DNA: TGTGCCAGCTCACCAGTCCGGGACAGGGGATACACCGGGGAGCTGTTTTTT
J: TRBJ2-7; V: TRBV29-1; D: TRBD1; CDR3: CSAGGTGGDSSEQYF; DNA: TGCAGCGCCGGAGGGACAGGGGGCGACAGTAGCGAGCAGTACTTC
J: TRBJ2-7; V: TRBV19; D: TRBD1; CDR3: CASSATTGEYEQYF; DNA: TGTGCCAGTAGTGCCACGACAGGGGAGTACGAGCAGTACTTC
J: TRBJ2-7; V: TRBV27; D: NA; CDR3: CASSEDTAYEQYF; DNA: TGTGCCAGCAGTGAGGACACAGCCTACGAGCAGTACTTC
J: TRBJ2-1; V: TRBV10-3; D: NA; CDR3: CAIHTERGEQFF; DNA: TGTGCCATCCACACAGAACGGGGGGAGCAGTTCTTC
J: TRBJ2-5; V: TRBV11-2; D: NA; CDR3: CASRRSGLETQYF; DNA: TGTGCCAGCAGGCGTTCAGGGTTGGAGACCCAGTACTTC
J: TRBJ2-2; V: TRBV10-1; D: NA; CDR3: CASSEWAFRANTGELFF; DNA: TGCGCCAGCAGTGAGTGGGCGTTTAGGGCAAACACCGGGGAGCTGTTTTTT
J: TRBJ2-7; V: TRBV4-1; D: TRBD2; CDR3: CASSLRTSGVYEQYF; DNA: TGCGCCAGCAGCCTTCGGACTAGCGGGGTCTACGAGCAGTACTTC
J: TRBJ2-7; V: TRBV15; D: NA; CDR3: CATSRREGQFSSYEQYF; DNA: TGTGCCACCAGCAGAAGGGAAGGACAGTTTAGCTCCTACGAGCAGTACTTC
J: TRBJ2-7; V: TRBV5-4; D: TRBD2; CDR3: CASSLAGRAYEQYF; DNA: TGTGCCAGCAGCTTGGCCGGGAGGGCCTACGAGCAGTACTTC
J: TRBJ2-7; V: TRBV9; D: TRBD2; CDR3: CASSVREGTYEQYF; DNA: TGTGCCAGCAGCGTACGGGAGGGGACCTACGAGCAGTACTTC
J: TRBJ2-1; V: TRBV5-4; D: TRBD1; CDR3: CASSFWDSAVNEQFF; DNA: TGTGCCAGCAGCTTTTGGGACAGTGCCGTCAATGAGCAGTTCTTC
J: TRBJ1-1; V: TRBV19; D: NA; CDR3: CASSIVGFEAFF; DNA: TGTGCCAGTAGTATAGTTGGGTTCGAAGCTTTCTTT
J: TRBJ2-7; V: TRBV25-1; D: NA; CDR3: CASSAAYYEQYF; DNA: TGTGCCAGCAGTGCTGCGTACTACGAGCAGTACTTC
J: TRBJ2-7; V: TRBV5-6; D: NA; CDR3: CASSPSGDEQYF; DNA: TGTGCCAGCAGCCCCTCGGGGGACGAGCAGTACTTC
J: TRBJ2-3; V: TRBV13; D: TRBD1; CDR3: CASSLSDRVVADTQYF; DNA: TGTGCCAGCAGCTTAAGTGACAGGGTGGTCGCAGATACGCAGTATTTT
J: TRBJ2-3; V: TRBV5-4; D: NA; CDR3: CASSLAGLGGPDTQYF; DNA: TGTGCCAGCAGCTTGGCCGGGCTAGGAGGCCCAGATACGCAGTATTTT